What follows are 7 T cell receptor beta chains derived from one specimen sequenced in a study of regulatory T cells in long-lasting Graves disease. The sample's time point: newly diagnosed GD, antithyroid drugs for less than 3 months. PBMC-extracted RNA yielded the TCR library. Arm-PCR with iRepertoire HTBI primers amplified the CDR3 regions for these TCR beta libraries. TCRdb reprocessed the multiplex PCR reads with MiXCR, giving one entry per CDR3 protein. The sample shows approximately 490,000 distinct CDR3 sequences, 16% of them seen only once. The sample also formed part of further work on T cells in Graves' hyperthyroidism and ophthalmopathy.

The sequencing used peripheral blood mononuclear cells (PBMCs), collected at new diagnosis, from a patient treated with antithyroid drugs. Receptor source: a middle-aged man with Graves disease.

The sample holds many counts of this clonotype. V is TRBV5-1 and J is TRBJ1-2; D unclear. Trimming removed 3 bases from V and 2 bases from J, with 11 bases in between. Germline V lookup: CDR1 SGHRS, CDR2 YFSETQ. This CDR3 has 14 residues. The CDR3 here is CASSSERGNYGYTF. DNA of the CDR3: TGCGCCAGCAGCTCAGAGAGAGGGAACTATGGCTACACCTTC.

The chain links TRBV5-1 to TRBJ2-5; possible D gene TRBD2, 5 bases. Between the trimmed V and J ends, which lost 2 bases and 5 bases, there was a span of 13 bases. This CDR3 has 14 amino acids. Germline-derived CDR1 and CDR2 are SGHRS and YFSETQ. CDR3: CASSFSSGRETQYF. The CDR3 bases are TGCGCCAGCAGCTTTTCGAGCGGTAGGGAGACCCAGTACTTC.

The table lists this clonotype with a few counts. This rearrangement joins TRBV14 to TRBJ2-5; TRBD1 matches at 9 bases. From germline, CDR1 is SGHDN and CDR2 FVKESK. The trim removed 4 bases at V and 5 bases at J, leaving 17 bases unmatched. The CDR3 runs 18 residues. CDR3 sequence: CASSPSRIPGQGGETQYF. CDR3 DNA: TGTGCCAGCAGCCCTTCTCGGATCCCGGGACAGGGAGGGGAGACCCAGTACTTC.

Many counts were recorded for this clonotype. The rearrangement links TRBV28 to TRBJ2-3, with D maybe TRBD1 (5 bases). Germline V gene lookup returns CDR1 MDHEN and CDR2 SYDVKM. The CDR3 is 12 amino acids. Trimming took off 7 bases at V and 8 bases at J, with 13 bases between the two ends. The DNA of the CDR3 is TGTGCCAGCACCCTAAAAGGGGTTACGCAGTATTTT. As protein: CASTLKGVTQYF. Variable domain in full (rest from reference TRBV28 and TRBJ2-3): DVKVTQSSRYLVKRTGEKVFLECVQDMDHENMFWYRQDPGLGLRLIYFSYDVKMKEKGDIPEGYSVSREKKERFSLILESASTNQTSMYLCASTLKGVTQYFGPGTRLTVL.

This clonotype was seen many times. The rearrangement uses TRBV3-1 and TRBJ2-7; 7 positions match TRBD1. Germline CDR1 is LGHDT and CDR2 is YNNKEL (reference sequence). J gave up 1 base and V 2 bases, and 2 bases lay outside the gene matches. This CDR3 is 14 amino acids long. In nucleotides, the CDR3 is TGTGCCAGCAGCCAACGACAGGGATCCTACGAGCAGTACTTC. Amino acid sequence: CASSQRQGSYEQYF.

This clonotype has a count of ten or more. This chain connects TRBV28 to TRBJ1-5; D gene ambiguous. Germline V lookup: CDR1 MDHEN, CDR2 SYDVKM. V was shortened by 8 bases and J by 3 bases, with 14 bases between the two germline ends. The length of the CDR3 is 14 residues. DNA of the CDR3: TGTGCCAGCGGATGGGCGGGGAACAATCAGCCCCAGCATTTT. It is translated as CASGWAGNNQPQHF.

This clonotype has a handful of counts. The genes are TRBV10-2 and TRBJ2-7, with D unresolved. Germline V gene data show CDR1 as WSHSY and CDR2 as SAAADI. Trimming left V 10 bases short and J 5 bases short, with 15 bases between. This CDR3 is built from 12 residues. Here the CDR3 reads CATSAGLHEQYF. The CDR3 nucleotides read TGCGCCACCTCGGCAGGATTACACGAGCAGTACTTC.